Presented here are 12 T cell receptor delta chains from one specimen sequenced in a study of γδ T cells in repeated Plasmodium falciparum infection. TCRdb reprocessed the multiplex PCR reads through CATT. The repertoire holds about 89,000 delta-chain clones, 1.4% seen once, with over 8% in the top ten. Bulk repertoires came from Vgamma9/Vdelta2+ or Vdelta2-negative gammadelta T cells flow-sorted from PBMC. The sample comprised gamma-delta T cells from blood. The receptors originated from a pool of human donors (malaria-infected and uninfected, not separated).

A note on this clone: The TCRdb protein comes from a much larger clone and disagrees with this DNA's translation at residue 5, likely due to a read error; the protein given here is derived from the DNA. The V gene is TRDV2, the J gene TRDJ2; TRDD3 aligns across 8 bases. The J gene is not listed in TCRdb, so it was assigned here from a DNA match to germline. The V and J ends lost 3 bases and 4 bases, in that order; junction bases with no gene match: 6. Germline V CDR1 and CDR2: GEAIGNYY, EKD. This CDR3 contains 15 residues. This chain's CDR3 is CACDALGGPTAQLFF. The CDR3 bases are TGTGCCTGTGACGCACTGGGGGGTCCGACAGCACAACTCTTCTTT.

Concerning this clone: This DNA translates differently at residue 14 from the TCRdb protein, which is that of a much larger clone; a read error is likely, and the protein shown is the DNA's own translation. The chain recombines TRDV1 with TRDJ1; 10 bases agree with TRDD3. The length of the CDR3 is 21 residues. Losses at the gene ends were 0 bases for V and 1 base for J; bases not matched to a gene: 17. The germline CDR1 and CDR2 sequences are TSWWSYY and QGS. The CDR3 loop is CALGELLRGLGGYSLTDKLIF. The DNA of the CDR3 is TGTGCTCTTGGGGAACTTCTCAGGGGTCTTGGGGGATACAGCCTCACCGATAAACTCATCTTT.

This clone was picked up a small number of times. Just one base apart from a much larger clone, this may be a read error. The chain is built from TRAV29/DV5 and TRDJ1; 8 nucleotides line up with TRDD3. The V gene end was trimmed by 2 bases and the J gene end by 1 base; junction bases not matched to a gene: 22. This CDR3 is built from 20 residues. Germline V gene data show CDR1 as NSMFDY and CDR2 as ISSIKDK. The DNA for the CDR3 is TGTGCAGCAAGGGTCCCTTCCCTACGCCGGGGGATAAAGGGCACCGATAAACTCATCTTT. It encodes CAARVPSLRRGIKGTDKLIF.

This clone has a count of ten or more. This sequence joins TRDV2 and TRDJ1; 12 nucleotides match TRDD3. The CDR3 sequence is 19 residues long. Germline V gives CDR1 GEAIGNYY, CDR2 EKD. V lost 6 bases and J lost 0; bases outside the gene matches: 16. CDR3 sequence (DNA): TGTGCCTGTTACAGTGTACTGGGGGATACCCCGATCTACACCGATAAACTCATCTTT. Translation gives CACYSVLGDTPIYTDKLIF.

Comments on this clone: TCRdb pairs this DNA with a much larger clone's protein that differs at residue 20, likely a read error; the protein shown was translated from the DNA. The chain joins TRDV2 to TRDJ1; 10 nucleotides match TRDD3. TCRdb leaves out the J gene; it was filled in here by matching the DNA to germline. This CDR3 is 23 amino acids long. CDR1 is GEAIGNYY and CDR2 is EKD in the germline V gene. Here the CDR3 DNA reads TGTGCCTGTGACACCGGGGGGGCCCGATACTTCGACCGGGGGATACGGTACACCGATGAACTCATCTTT. It translates to CACDTGGARYFDRGIRYTDELIF.

This clone has a handful of counts. TCRdb's entry gives the protein of a much larger clone, which mismatches this DNA's translation at residue 12, likely from a read error; the protein reported here is translated from the DNA. For the CDR3, the DNA is TGTGCCTGTGACACCAATTTTCCTACGACCATACCGGGGGACCAAGCTTTGACAGCACAACTCTTCTTT. Translation gives CACDTNFPTTIPGDQALTAQLFF. The chain uses TRDV2 and TRDJ2; the D gene is possibly TRDD2 (7 bases). TCRdb does not report a J gene; here it was assigned by matching the DNA to germline references. CDR3 length: 23 residues. The germline V gene encodes CDR1 GEAIGNYY and CDR2 EKD. V was clipped by 0 bases and J by 0 bases, with 31 bases between them.

Points on this clone: With only one base between it and a far larger clone, this is likely a read error. Other DNA sequences in the sample encode the same CDR3. The rearrangement uses TRDV2 and TRDJ3; TRDD3 might be the D (5 bases). The J gene is absent in TCRdb and was assigned here via DNA matching to germline. This CDR3 region has 16 residues. Germline V gene lookup returns CDR1 GEAIGNYY and CDR2 EKD. With 3 bases removed from V and 0 bases from J, the gap between germline ends came to 8 bases. This CDR3 reads CACDGWGSWDTRQMFF. The CDR3 bases are TGTGCCTGTGACGGATGGGGCTCCTGGGACACCCGACAGATGTTTTTC.

This clone has only a few counts. The chain combines TRDV1 with TRDJ1; TRDD3 matches at 8 bases. No J segment appears in TCRdb, so it was assigned here by matching the sequence to germline. The CDR3 sequence is 24 residues long. V dropped 2 bases and J dropped 3; count of bases not matched to a gene: 32. From germline, CDR1 is TSWWSYY and CDR2 QGS. The DNA for the CDR3 is TGTGCTCTTGGGGAAGGGGTGCTAACTAGGGCTTCCCTTACTGGGGGGCCCTCTCCCGATAAACTCATCTTT. Translated, it gives CALGEGVLTRASLTGGPSPDKLIF.

Comment on this clone: The TCRdb record carries a much larger clone's protein, which differs from this DNA's translation at residue 10; a read error is the likely cause, and the protein listed here is the DNA translation. The chain uses TRDV1 and TRDJ1; TRDD3 aligns across 11 bases. Since TCRdb gives no J gene, matching the DNA to germline was used here to assign it. Losses at the gene ends were 2 bases for V and 2 bases for J; bases not matched to a gene: 28. The CDR3 sequence is 24 residues long. Germline assignment: CDR1 TSWWSYY and CDR2 QGS. The CDR3 sequence: CALGEGKGSPYLRWGIRITDKLIF. The CDR3 DNA reads TGTGCTCTTGGGGAAGGAAAAGGATCACCCTACTTAAGGTGGGGGATACGTATAACCGATAAACTCATCTTT.

This clone was counted a few times. TCRdb's protein, taken from a much larger clone, differs from this DNA's translation at residue 9, likely owing to a read error; the protein displayed comes from the DNA. The chain combines TRDV2 with TRDJ2; 11 positions match TRDD3. No J gene is reported in TCRdb; it was inferred here by comparing the DNA with germline. With 3 bases clipped from V and 4 bases from J, the junction kept 3 bases outside the gene matches. The CDR3 is 15 amino acids. CDR1 and CDR2 from the germline V gene are GEAIGNYY and EKD. The CDR3 DNA sequence: TGTGCCTGTGACTGGGGGATACGCAGGACAGCACAACTCTTCTTT. It encodes CACDWGIRRTAQLFF.

A few counts support this clone. TCRdb's listed protein matches a much larger clone and diverges from this DNA's translation at residue 3, likely through a read error; the protein shown comes from the DNA. The chain carries TRDV2 and TRDJ1; 13 positions match TRDD3. No J segment appears in TCRdb, so it was assigned here by matching the sequence to germline. The CDR3 is 15 amino acids. Germline CDR1 reads GEAIGNYY; CDR2 reads EKD. The DNA for the CDR3 is TGTGCCCGTGACACTGGGGGATACGGGACCGATAAACTCATCTTT. Protein product: CARDTGGYGTDKLIF.

This clone occurred a few times. TCRdb's protein for this DNA is that of a much larger clone and differs from the translation at residue 5, likely a read error; the protein shown is the DNA translation. The chain uses TRDV2 and TRDJ1; D possibly corresponds to TRDD3 (5 bases). Germline values: CDR1 GEAIGNYY, CDR2 EKD. Trimming shortened V by 3 bases and J by 9 bases, and 22 bases separated the two germline ends. The CDR3 is 15 amino acids. In DNA form, the CDR3 reads TGTGCCTGTGACGCCGGCCTGGGCCTCAATCGACAACTCATCTTT. Protein sequence: CACDAGLGLNRQLIF.